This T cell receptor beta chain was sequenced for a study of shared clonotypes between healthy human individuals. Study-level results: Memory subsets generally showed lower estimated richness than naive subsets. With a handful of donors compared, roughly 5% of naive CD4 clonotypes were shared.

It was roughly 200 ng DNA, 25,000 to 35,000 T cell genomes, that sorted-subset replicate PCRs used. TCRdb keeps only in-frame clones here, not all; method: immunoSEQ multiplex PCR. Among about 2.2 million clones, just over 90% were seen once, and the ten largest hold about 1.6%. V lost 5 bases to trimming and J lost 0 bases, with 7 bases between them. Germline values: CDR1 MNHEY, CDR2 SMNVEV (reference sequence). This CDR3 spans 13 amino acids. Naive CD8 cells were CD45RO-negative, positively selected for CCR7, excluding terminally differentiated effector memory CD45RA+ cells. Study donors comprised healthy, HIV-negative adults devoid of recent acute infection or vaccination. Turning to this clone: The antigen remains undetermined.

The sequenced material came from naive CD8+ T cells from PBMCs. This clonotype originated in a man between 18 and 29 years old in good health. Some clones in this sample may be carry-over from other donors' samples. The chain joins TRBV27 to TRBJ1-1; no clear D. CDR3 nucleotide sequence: TGTGCCAGCAGTCAACGGCTGAACACTGAAGCTTTCTTT. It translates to CASSQRLNTEAFF.